The 2 T cell receptor beta chains reported below all come from one sample, sequenced in a study of blood T cell repertoires in COVID-19. Measured with immunoSEQ multiplex PCR; TCRdb has only the in-frame clones, and not every one. The sample lists approximately 200,000 clones, 65% to 90% seen once, with around 11% in the top ten. The sequenced sample was PBMCs or T cells enriched from blood (not recorded which). The receptor source for this set is a man in his forties or fifties who had recovered from COVID-19.

The chain couples TRBV7-9 to TRBJ2-7; 8 bases fit TRBD1. Trimming cost V 3 bases and J 2 bases; bases outside gene matches: 6. CDR1 is SEHNR and CDR2 is FQNEAQ in the germline V gene (reference sequence). This CDR3 has 15 residues. CDR3 in amino acids: CASSFTGQGPYEQYV. CDR3 sequence (DNA): TGTGCCAGCAGCTTCACCGGACAGGGCCCCTACGAGCAGTACGTC.

V is TRBV4-3 and J is TRBJ2-1; TRBD1 might be the D (6 bases). This CDR3 spans 14 amino acids. V lost 3 bases to trimming and J lost 7 bases, with 13 bases between them. Germline V CDR1 and CDR2: LGHNA, YSLEER. The CDR3 spells CASSQAQGRNEQFF. CDR3 nucleotides: TGCGCCAGCAGCCAGGCACAGGGTAGGAATGAGCAGTTCTTC.